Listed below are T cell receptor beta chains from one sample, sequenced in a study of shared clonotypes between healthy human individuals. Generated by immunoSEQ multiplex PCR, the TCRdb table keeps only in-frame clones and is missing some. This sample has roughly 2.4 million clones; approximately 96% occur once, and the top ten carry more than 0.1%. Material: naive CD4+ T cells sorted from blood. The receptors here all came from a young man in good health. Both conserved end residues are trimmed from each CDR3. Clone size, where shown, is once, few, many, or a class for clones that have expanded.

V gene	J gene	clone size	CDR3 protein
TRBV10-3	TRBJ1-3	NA	AIQGIRNTIY
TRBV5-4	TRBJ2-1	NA	ASSLLTTSTANEQF
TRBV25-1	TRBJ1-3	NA	ASSVDSYSGNTIY
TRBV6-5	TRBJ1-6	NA	ASSYDRRSYNSPLH
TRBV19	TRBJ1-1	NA	ASSMSGRATEAF
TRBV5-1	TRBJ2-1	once	ASSLGQGGDNEQF
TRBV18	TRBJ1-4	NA	ASSQGLDEKLF
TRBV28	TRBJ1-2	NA	ASSLGGAYYGYT
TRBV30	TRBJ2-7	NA	AWSTGPNTYEQY
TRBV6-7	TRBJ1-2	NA	ASSPTDGDNYGYT
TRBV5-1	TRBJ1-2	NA	ASSFTGTSNYGYT
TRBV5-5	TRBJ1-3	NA	ASSLEFGRGDGNTIY
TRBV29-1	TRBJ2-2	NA	SVGRLAGGWTGELF
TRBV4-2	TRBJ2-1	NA	ASSQDPDSLEQF
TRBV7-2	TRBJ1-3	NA	ASSFSVGSGNTIY
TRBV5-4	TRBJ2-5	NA	ASSLESSIKTQY
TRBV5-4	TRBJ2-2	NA	ASSPGGRGVGELF
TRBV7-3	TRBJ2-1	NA	ASSPGGTSVHEQF
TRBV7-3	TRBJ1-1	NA	ASSLSGRTTEAF
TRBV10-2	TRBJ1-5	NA	ASSEQSHQPQH
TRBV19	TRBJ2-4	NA	ASSIEPYVAKNIQY
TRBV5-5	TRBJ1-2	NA	ASSLNEKGWYT
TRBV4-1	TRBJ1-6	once	ASSQDRITGAPSSYNSPLH
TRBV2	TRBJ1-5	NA	ASSGGTSNQPQH
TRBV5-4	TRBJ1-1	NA	ASSPGSLNTEAF
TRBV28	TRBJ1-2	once	ASSPGGQRGQIYGYT
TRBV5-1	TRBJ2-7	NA	ASSYMPTGEGYEQY
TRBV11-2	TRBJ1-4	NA	ASSLEGGTNEKLF
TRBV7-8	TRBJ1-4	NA	ASSLSVQSNEKLF
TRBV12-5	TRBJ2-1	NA	ASGLVRSNSYNEQF
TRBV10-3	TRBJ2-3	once	AISVSGAGDTQY
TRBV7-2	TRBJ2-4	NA	ASSPGGHLAKNIQY
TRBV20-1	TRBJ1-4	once	SASEGEKLF
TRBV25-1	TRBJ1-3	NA	ASSEAGSGNTIY
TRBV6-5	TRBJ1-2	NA	ASSYSGPLNYGYT
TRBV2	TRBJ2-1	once	ASSGTSGVYNEQF